A selection of T cell receptor beta chains follows, all from one sample in a study of T-cell memory formation after mild COVID-19. In TCRdb, the 5' RACE reads were re-called with MiXCR into one record per CDR3 protein. This table holds around 200,000 distinct CDR3 sequences, about a fifth found once. Material: PBMCs or a T cell subset sorted from them (not recorded which). These receptors all stem from an adult woman who had mild COVID-19 (a few samples of this study predate the infection). Cell type and time point are not known. Each CDR3 is given with its conserved first and last residue. The D gene is left open where the match is weak. Only part of the rows carry a size: once, few, many, or a class if the clone is expanded.

j_call v_call clone_size d_call cdr3_nt cdr3_aa
TRBJ2-3 TRBV29-1 . TRBD2 TGCAGCGTTCATCCGCTGACTAGCGGGGGATCCACAGATACGCAGTATTTT CSVHPLTSGGSTDTQYF
TRBJ2-7 TRBV20-1 . . TGCAGTTGGCCTGGGGGCTCCTACGAGCAGTACTTC CSWPGGSYEQYF
TRBJ1-6 TRBV19 few . TGTGCCAGTAGTTCCCGACGGGGGGATTCACCCCTCCACTTT CASSSRRGDSPLHF
TRBJ2-3 TRBV7-6 . . TGTGCCAGCAGCTTAGATCGCGATACGCAGTATTTT CASSLDRDTQYF
TRBJ2-1 TRBV15 few . TGTGCCACCAGGCGGACCCGAGGGGAGCAGTTCTTC CATRRTRGEQFF
TRBJ2-7 TRBV7-2 few . TGTGCCAGCAGCTTAGAATGGGACGAGCAGTACTTC CASSLEWDEQYF
TRBJ1-1 TRBV12-3/TRBV12-4 . TRBD1 TGTGCCAGCTACACAGGGGGCGTTAGGAACACTGAAGCTTTCTTT CASYTGGVRNTEAFF
TRBJ2-5 TRBV3-1 . TRBD1 TGTGCCACCTGGGGAGTCGACAGGGGAGGAGAGACCCAGTACTTC CATWGVDRGGETQYF
TRBJ2-7 TRBV4-3 few . TGCGCCAGCAGCCAGGTATTAAGTACCACCTACGAGCAGTACTTC CASSQVLSTTYEQYF
TRBJ2-3 TRBV2 . TRBD2 TGTGCCAGCAGTGAGATTAGCGGGAGGGGAGATACGCAGTATTTT CASSEISGRGDTQYF
TRBJ2-1 TRBV4-1 few . TGCGCCAGCAGCCAAGACAGGGACTCCTACAATGAGCAGTTCTTC CASSQDRDSYNEQFF